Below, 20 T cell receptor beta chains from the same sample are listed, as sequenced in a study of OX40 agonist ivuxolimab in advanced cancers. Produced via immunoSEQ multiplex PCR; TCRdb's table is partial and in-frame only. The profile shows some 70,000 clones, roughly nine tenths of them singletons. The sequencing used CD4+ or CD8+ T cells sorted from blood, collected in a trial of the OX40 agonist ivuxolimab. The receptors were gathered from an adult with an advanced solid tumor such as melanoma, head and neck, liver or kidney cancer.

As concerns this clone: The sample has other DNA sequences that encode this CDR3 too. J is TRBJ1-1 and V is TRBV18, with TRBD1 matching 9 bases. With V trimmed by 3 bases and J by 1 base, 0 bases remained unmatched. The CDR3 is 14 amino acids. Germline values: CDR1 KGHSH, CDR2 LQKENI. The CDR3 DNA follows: TGTGCCAGCTCACCGGGACAGGGGAACACTGAAGCTTTCTTT. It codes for CASSPGQGNTEAFF.

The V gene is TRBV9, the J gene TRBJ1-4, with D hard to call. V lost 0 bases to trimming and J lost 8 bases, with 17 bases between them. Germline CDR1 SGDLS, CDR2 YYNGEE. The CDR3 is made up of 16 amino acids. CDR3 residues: CASSVGDRDGAEKLFF. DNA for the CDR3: TGTGCCAGCAGCGTAGGGGATCGAGACGGAGCCGAAAAACTGTTTTTT.

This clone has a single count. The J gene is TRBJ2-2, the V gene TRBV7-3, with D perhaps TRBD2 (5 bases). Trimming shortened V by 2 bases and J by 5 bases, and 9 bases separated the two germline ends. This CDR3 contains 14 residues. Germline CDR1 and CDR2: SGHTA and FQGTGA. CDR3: CASSLSSRTGELFF. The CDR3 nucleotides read TGTGCCAGCAGCTTATCTAGCCGGACCGGGGAGCTGTTTTTT.

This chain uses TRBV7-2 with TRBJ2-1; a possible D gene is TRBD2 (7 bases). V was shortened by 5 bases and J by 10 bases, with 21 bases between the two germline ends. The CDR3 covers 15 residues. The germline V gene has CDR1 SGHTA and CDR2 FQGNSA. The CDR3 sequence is CASSPTLGGAKEQFF. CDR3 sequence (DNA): TGTGCCAGCAGCCCGACGCTGGGGGGGGCGAAGGAGCAGTTCTTC.

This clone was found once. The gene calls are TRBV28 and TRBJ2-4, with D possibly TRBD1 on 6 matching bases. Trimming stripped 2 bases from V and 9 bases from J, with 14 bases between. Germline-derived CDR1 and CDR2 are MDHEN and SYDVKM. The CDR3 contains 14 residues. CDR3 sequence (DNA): TGTGCCAGCAGTTTAGTGTGGGGGCAGGTCATTCAGTACTTC. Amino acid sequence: CASSLVWGQVIQYF.

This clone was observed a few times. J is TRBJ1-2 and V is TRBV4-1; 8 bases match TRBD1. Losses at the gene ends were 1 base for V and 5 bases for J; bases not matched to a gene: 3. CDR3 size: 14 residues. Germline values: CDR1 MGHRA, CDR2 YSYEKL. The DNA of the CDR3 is TGCGCCAGCAGCCAAGGACAGGGGAGGTATGGCTACACCTTC. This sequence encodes CASSQGQGRYGYTF.

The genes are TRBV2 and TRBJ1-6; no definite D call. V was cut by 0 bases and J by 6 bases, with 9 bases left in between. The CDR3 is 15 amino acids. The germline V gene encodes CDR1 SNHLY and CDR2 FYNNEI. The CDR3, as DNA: TGTGCCAGCAGTGAAGCGCGGCAGCTTAATTCACCCCTCCACTTT. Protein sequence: CASSEARQLNSPLHF.

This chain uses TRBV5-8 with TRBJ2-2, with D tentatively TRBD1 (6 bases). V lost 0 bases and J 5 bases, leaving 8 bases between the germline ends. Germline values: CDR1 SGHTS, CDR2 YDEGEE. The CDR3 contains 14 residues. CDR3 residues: CASSLARGTGELFF. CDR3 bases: TGTGCCAGCAGCTTGGCCAGGGGTACCGGGGAGCTGTTTTTT.

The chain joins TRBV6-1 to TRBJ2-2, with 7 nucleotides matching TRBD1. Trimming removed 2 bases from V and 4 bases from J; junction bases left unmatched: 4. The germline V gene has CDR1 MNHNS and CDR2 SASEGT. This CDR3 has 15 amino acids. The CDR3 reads CASSELTGFTGELFF. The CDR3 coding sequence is TGTGCCAGCAGTGAATTGACAGGGTTCACCGGGGAGCTGTTTTTT.

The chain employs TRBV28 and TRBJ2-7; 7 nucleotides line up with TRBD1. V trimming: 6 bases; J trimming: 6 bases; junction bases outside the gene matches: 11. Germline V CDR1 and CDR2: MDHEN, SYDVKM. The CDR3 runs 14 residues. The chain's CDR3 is CASSLADRVGEQYF. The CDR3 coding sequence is TGTGCCAGCAGCCTCGCCGACAGGGTGGGCGAGCAGTACTTC.

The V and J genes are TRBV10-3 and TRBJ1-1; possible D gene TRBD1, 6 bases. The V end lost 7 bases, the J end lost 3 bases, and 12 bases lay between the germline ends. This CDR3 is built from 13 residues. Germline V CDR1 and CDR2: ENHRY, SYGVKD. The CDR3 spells CAIKTPGDTEAFF. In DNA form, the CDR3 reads TGTGCCATCAAAACCCCAGGGGACACTGAAGCTTTCTTT.

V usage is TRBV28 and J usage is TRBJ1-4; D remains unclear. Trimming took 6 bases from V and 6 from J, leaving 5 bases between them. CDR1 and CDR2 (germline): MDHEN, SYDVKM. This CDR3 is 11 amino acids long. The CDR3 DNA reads TGTGCCAGCAGGCTTCATGAAAAACTGTTTTTT. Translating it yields CASRLHEKLFF.

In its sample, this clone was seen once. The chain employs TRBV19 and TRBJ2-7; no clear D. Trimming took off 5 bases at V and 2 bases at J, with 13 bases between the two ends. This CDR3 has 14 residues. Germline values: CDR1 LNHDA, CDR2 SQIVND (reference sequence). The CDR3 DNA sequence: TGTGCCAGTAGTTCGCGGCAGACCGCCTACGAGCAGTACTTC. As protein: CASSSRQTAYEQYF.

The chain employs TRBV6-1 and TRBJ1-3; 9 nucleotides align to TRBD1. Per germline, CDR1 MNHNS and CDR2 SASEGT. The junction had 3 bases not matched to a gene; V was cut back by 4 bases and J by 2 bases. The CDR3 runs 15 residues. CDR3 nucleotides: TGTGCCAGCAGTGGAGGACAGGGGACTGGAAACACCATATATTTT. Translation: CASSGGQGTGNTIYF.

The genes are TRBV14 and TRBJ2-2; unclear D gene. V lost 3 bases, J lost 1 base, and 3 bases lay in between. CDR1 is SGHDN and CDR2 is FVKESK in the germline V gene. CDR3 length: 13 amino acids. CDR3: CASSQQNTGELFF. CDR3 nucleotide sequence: TGTGCCAGCAGCCAGCAGAACACCGGGGAGCTGTTTTTT. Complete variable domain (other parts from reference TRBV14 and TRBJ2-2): EAGVTQFPSHSVIEKGQTVTLRCDPISGHDNLYWYRRVMGKEIKFLLHFVKESKQDESGMPNNRFLAERTGGTYSTLKVQPAELEDSGVYFCASSQQNTGELFFGEGSRLTVL.

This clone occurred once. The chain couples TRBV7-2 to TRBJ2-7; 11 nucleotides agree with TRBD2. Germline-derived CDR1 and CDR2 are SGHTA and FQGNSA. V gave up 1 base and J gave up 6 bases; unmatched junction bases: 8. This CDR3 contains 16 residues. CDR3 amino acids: CASSLVGTSGLGEQYF. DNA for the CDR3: TGTGCCAGCAGCTTAGTAGGGACTAGCGGCCTAGGCGAGCAGTACTTC. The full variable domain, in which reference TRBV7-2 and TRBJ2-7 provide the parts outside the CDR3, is GAGVSQSPSNKVTEKGKDVELRCDPISGHTALYWYRQSLGQGLEFLIYFQGNSAPDKSGLPSDRFSAERTGGSVSTLTIQRTQQEDSAVYLCASSLVGTSGLGEQYFGPGTRLTVT.

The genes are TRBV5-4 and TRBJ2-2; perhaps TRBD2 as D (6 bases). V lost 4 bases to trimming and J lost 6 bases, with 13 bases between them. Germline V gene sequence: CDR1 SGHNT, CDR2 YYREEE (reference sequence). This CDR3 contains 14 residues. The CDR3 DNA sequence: TGTGCCAGCAGCGCGGGACCCGTCCCCGGGGAGCTGTTTTTT. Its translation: CASSAGPVPGELFF.

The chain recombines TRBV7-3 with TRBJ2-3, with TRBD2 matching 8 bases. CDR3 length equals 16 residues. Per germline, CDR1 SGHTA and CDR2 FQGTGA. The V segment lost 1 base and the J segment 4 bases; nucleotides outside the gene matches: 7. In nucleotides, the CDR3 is TGTGCCAGCAGCTTAAAGCCAGCGGGGGCTTCAGATACGCAGTATTTT. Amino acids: CASSLKPAGASDTQYF.

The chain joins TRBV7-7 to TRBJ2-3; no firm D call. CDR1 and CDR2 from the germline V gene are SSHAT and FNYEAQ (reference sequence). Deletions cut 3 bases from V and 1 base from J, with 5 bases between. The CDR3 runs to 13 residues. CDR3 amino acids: CASSFMGTDTQYF. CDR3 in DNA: TGTGCCAGCAGCTTTATGGGCACAGATACGCAGTATTTT.

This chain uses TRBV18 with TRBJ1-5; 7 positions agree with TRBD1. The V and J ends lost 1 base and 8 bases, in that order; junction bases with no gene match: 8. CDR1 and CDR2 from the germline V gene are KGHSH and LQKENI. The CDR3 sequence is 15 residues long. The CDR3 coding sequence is TGTGCCAGCTCACCACTCAGCGACAGGGTAGAGCCCCAGCATTTT. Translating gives CASSPLSDRVEPQHF.